The rows below give T cell receptor beta chains drawn from one sample of a study of Graves' ophthalmopathy and Graves' hyperthyroidism. TCRdb itself ran the multiplex PCR reads through MiXCR, one entry per CDR3 protein. The table records 170,000 or so distinct CDR3 sequences, 30% to 45% of them present only once. Source material: peripheral blood. The source is a woman aged 40 to 50 with Graves' ophthalmopathy. The CDR3 runs from the conserved cysteine through the conserved F or W. A D gene is named only where the DNA matches it firmly. Size is stated for part of the rows, as once, few or many counts, or as a class when the clone is expanded.

v_call	j_call	clone_size	d_call	cdr3_nt	cdr3_aa
TRBV19	TRBJ1-2	few	-	TGTGCCAGTAGCCCCACCACAGGGAGTGGGGGCTACACCTTC	CASSPTTGSGGYTF
TRBV29-1	TRBJ2-7	many	-	TGCAGCGTTGGGGAAGAGTCGGTCGAGCAGTACTTC	CSVGEESVEQYF
TRBV6-1	TRBJ1-3	-	-	TGTGCCAGCAGCCGAACGACAGTCTCTGGAAACACCATATATTTT	CASSRTTVSGNTIYF
TRBV12-3/TRBV12-4	TRBJ2-7	-	TRBD1	TGTGCCAGCAGTCCGCGCGGCCCGGCAGGGGGCAAATACGAGCAGTACTTC	CASSPRGPAGGKYEQYF
TRBV7-8	TRBJ2-7	-	TRBD1	TGTGCCAGCAGCCCCCGGGGACAGGGGGTACCCAACGAGCAGTACTTC	CASSPRGQGVPNEQYF
TRBV6-1	TRBJ1-5	-	-	TGTGCCAGCAGTGAAAAACTGTTGCCGAGTCAGCCCCAGCATTTT	CASSEKLLPSQPQHF
TRBV20-1	TRBJ2-7	many	-	TGCAGTGCTAGAGTTTTTGGGGGGCCTAGCTCCTACGAGCAGTACTTC	CSARVFGGPSSYEQYF
TRBV7-8	TRBJ2-7	many	TRBD2	TGTGCCAGCAGCCCAGGACTAGCGGCTTACGAGCAGTACTTC	CASSPGLAAYEQYF
TRBV6-2/TRBV6-3	TRBJ2-7	-	TRBD2	TGTGCCAGCAGGACTAGCGGGAGGTGGCCCTACGAGCAGTACTTC	CASRTSGRWPYEQYF
TRBV2	TRBJ1-1	many	-	TGTGCCAGCAGTGCTGACCTGAACACTGAAGCTTTCTTT	CASSADLNTEAFF
TRBV6-4	TRBJ1-1	-	TRBD1	TGTGCCAGCAACAGGGGCCTTGAAGCTTTCTTT	CASNRGLEAFF
TRBV6-4	TRBJ2-7	many	-	TGTGCCAGCACCCTCGGCAGTTTCACTCATCAGAGCTCCTACGAGCAGTACTTC	CASTLGSFTHQSSYEQYF
TRBV28	TRBJ1-5	many	-	TGTGCCAGCAGCCCGTTCGGCAGCGACAATCAGCCCCAGCATTTT	CASSPFGSDNQPQHF
TRBV28	TRBJ2-7	many	TRBD2	TGTGCCAGCAGTTTATGGAGGCGGGAGTGGGACTACGAGCAGTACTTC	CASSLWRREWDYEQYF
TRBV12-3/TRBV12-4	TRBJ2-7	-	TRBD1	TGTGCCAGCAGTACAACGTACGGGACAGACGAGCAGTACTTC	CASSTTYGTDEQYF
TRBV12-3/TRBV12-4	TRBJ1-1	-	-	TGTGCCAGCACGGACCGGTACGTCGTAAACACTGAAGCTTTCTTT	CASTDRYVVNTEAFF
TRBV6-2/TRBV6-3	TRBJ2-2	many	-	TGTGCCAGCAGTAGGACAGCCGCGAACACCGGGGAGCTGTTTTTT	CASSRTAANTGELFF
TRBV30	TRBJ1-6	-	-	TGTGCCTGGAGGGACCAGGGAAATAATTCACCCCTCCACTTT	CAWRDQGNNSPLHF
TRBV20-1	TRBJ1-5	many	-	TGCAGTGCTAGAGACCCACGCGGACAGCCCCAGCATTTT	CSARDPRGQPQHF
TRBV7-3	TRBJ1-1	many	-	TGTGCCAGCAGCTTAATGGTTCCCATGAACACTGAAGCTTTCTTT	CASSLMVPMNTEAFF
TRBV10-3	TRBJ2-7	few	TRBD2	TGTGCCATCAGTGTCCTAGCGGGAGGGTACGAGCAGTACTTC	CAISVLAGGYEQYF
TRBV20-1	TRBJ2-7	many	TRBD2	TGCAGTGCTAAGACTAGCGGGGGGGCCGTAGGGAACTACGAGCAGTACTTC	CSAKTSGGAVGNYEQYF
TRBV29-1	TRBJ1-1	many	-	TGCAGCGTTGAAAGAGACAAGCGGGCTTTCTTT	CSVERDKRAFF
TRBV6-5	TRBJ1-6	-	TRBD1	TGTGCCAGCAGTTACGAGGGGGCGCGATCACCCCTCCACTTT	CASSYEGARSPLHF
TRBV6-2/TRBV6-3	TRBJ1-1	-	-	TGTGCCAGCAGTTATGACGGAAACACTGAAGCTTTCTTT	CASSYDGNTEAFF
TRBV12-3/TRBV12-4	TRBJ1-2	-	TRBD1	TGTGCCAGCAGTTCTGGGGGGACAGCGAAAAACTATGGCTACACCTTC	CASSSGGTAKNYGYTF